This T cell receptor beta chain comes out of a study of blood T cell repertoires in COVID-19. At the level of the study: Whether acute or convalescent, the COVID-19 samples came from the United States, Italy and Spain. PBMCs, B-cell-depleted T cells, or T cells were the source of the cDNA or gDNA that made up the material.

The authors' processing: Reference gene primer amplification gave estimated nucleated cell counts. The repertoire was sequenced with immunoSEQ multiplex PCR; TCRdb's copy has only in-frame clones and lacks some. The V and J calls and clone size were taken over from that table, and D and trimming were inferred from the DNA. The sample shows about 220,000 clones, approximately 84% of them seen only once. CDR3 length equals 14 residues. CDR1 SEHNR and CDR2 FQNEAQ come from the germline V gene (reference sequence). Trimming stripped 4 bases from V and 1 base from J, with 11 bases between. The rearrangement links TRBV7-9 to TRBJ2-7; a weak D match, TRBD2 (5 bases). Sample: peripheral blood. The clonotype originates from a man aged 45-65 years who had recovered from COVID-19. Here the CDR3 DNA reads TGTGCCAGCAGCTACGGCAGCGGATCCTACGAGCAGTACTTC. Translated: CASSYGSGSYEQYF.